Listed here are 4 T cell receptor beta chains from one sample, sequenced in a study of T cells after yellow fever vaccination. TCRdb re-called the 5' RACE reads with MiXCR, one entry per CDR3 protein. This table holds some 400,000 distinct CDR3 sequences, more than 5.5% found once. The starting material was PBMCs, obtained 5 days after the yellow fever booster vaccination. The receptor set was obtained from a young man who received the YFV17D yellow fever vaccine.

This clonotype was detected only a few times. The gene calls are TRBV5-1 and TRBJ2-5; D is ambiguous. Per germline, CDR1 SGHRS and CDR2 YFSETQ. Trimming took 2 bases from V and 4 from J, leaving 12 bases between them. The CDR3 consists of 14 residues. CDR3 in DNA: TGCGCCAGCAGCTTTGGAGATGAATCAGAGACCCAGTACTTC. Its translation: CASSFGDESETQYF.

This clonotype was seen only once. The chain employs TRBV4-3 and TRBJ1-3, with D unclear. The germline V and J ends were trimmed by 1 base and 1 base, with 11 bases remaining between them. The CDR3 length is 16 residues. Germline values: CDR1 LGHNA, CDR2 YSLEER. The CDR3 sequence is CASSQVQAFSGNTIYF. CDR3 nucleotide sequence: TGCGCCAGCAGCCAAGTCCAGGCATTTTCTGGAAACACCATATATTTT.

The genes are TRBV7-8 and TRBJ2-1; 9 bases align to TRBD1. This CDR3 spans 16 amino acids. Trimming cost V 5 bases and J 6 bases; bases outside gene matches: 11. CDR1 SGHVS and CDR2 FQNEAQ come from the germline V gene. The CDR3 loop is CASSDLRQGVANEQFF. The CDR3 coding sequence is TGTGCCAGCAGCGACCTCCGACAGGGGGTCGCCAATGAGCAGTTCTTC.

This clonotype showed up just a few times. CDR3 nucleotide sequence: TGTGCCAGCAGTCCCTGGACAAGGGATATGGACGAGCAGTACTTC. Amino acid sequence: CASSPWTRDMDEQYF. The chain recombines TRBV27 with TRBJ2-7; perhaps TRBD1 as D (5 bases). CDR1 MNHEY and CDR2 SMNVEV come from the germline V gene (reference sequence). CDR3 length equals 15 residues. Trimming pared 5 bases from V and 5 bases from J, leaving 19 bases between.